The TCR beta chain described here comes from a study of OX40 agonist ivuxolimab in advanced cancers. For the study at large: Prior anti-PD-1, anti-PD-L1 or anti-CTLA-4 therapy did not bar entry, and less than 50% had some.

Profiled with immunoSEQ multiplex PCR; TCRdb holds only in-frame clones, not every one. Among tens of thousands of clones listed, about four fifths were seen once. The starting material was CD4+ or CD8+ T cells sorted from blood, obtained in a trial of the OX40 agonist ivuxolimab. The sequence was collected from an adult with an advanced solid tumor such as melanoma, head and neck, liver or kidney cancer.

The CDR3 here is CAWRLAGGPDTQYF. CDR3 bases: TGTGCCTGGAGGCTAGCGGGAGGGCCGGATACGCAGTATTTT. The chain links TRBV30 to TRBJ2-3; 12 bases map to TRBD2. The ends lost 3 bases at V and 6 bases at J; junction bases unmatched: 4. This CDR3 has 14 residues. In germline, CDR1 is GTSNPN, CDR2 SVGIG (reference sequence).